This passage covers 8 T cell receptor beta chains from one sample sequenced in a study of control samples from healthy donors and cancer patients. The repertoire was sequenced with immunoSEQ multiplex PCR; TCRdb's copy has only in-frame clones and lacks some. The sample contains 250,000 to 300,000 clones, approximately 80% of which appear only once. Sequencing was done on a sample of PBMCs. Every receptor here comes from a woman in her sixties or seventies with lung cancer.

The chain's CDR3 is CASSPQQGTDGYTF. The CDR3 coding sequence is TGTGCCAGCTCGCCCCAACAGGGCACGGATGGCTACACCTTC. V and J are TRBV18 and TRBJ1-2; tentatively, D is TRBD1 (6 bases). CDR1 is KGHSH, CDR2 LQKENI, per germline. V was trimmed by 6 bases and J by 6 bases, leaving 17 bases between them. This CDR3 spans 14 amino acids.

This clone was detected only once. The chain carries TRBV11-3 and TRBJ1-2, with a weak D call TRBD1 (6 bases). This CDR3 comprises 14 residues. Trimming took off 2 bases at V and 8 bases at J, with 15 bases between the two ends. CDR1 and CDR2 (germline): SGHNT, YENEEA. CDR3 protein: CASSLNRDGLGYTF. DNA for the CDR3: TGTGCCAGCAGCTTAAACAGGGACGGCCTAGGCTACACCTTC.

The chain couples TRBV5-1 to TRBJ2-1; D gene uncertain. The CDR3 has 14 residues. Germline loops: CDR1 SGHRS, CDR2 YFSETQ. The V end lost 1 base, the J end lost 6 bases, and 11 bases lay between the germline ends. The DNA for the CDR3 is TGCGCCAGCAGCTTGAATGACTGGGCCAATGAGCAGTTCTTC. Its protein product is CASSLNDWANEQFF.

The chain joins TRBV29-1 to TRBJ1-5; D gene uncertain. V dropped 1 base and J dropped 5 bases, with 3 bases sitting between them. The CDR3 loop spans 11 amino acids. Germline CDR1 reads SQVTM; CDR2 reads ANQGSEA. The CDR3 here is CSVEGDQPQHF. The CDR3 coding sequence is TGCAGCGTTGAAGGGGATCAGCCCCAGCATTTT. Combining the CDR3 with reference TRBV29-1 and TRBJ1-5 gives the whole variable domain SAVISQKPSRDICQRGTSLTIQCQVDSQVTMMFWYRQQPGQSLTLIATANQGSEATYESGFVIDKFPISRPNLTFSTLTVSNMSPEDSSIYLCSVEGDQPQHFGDGTRLSIL.

J is TRBJ2-2 and V is TRBV5-4, with a possible D match to TRBD2 (6 bases). Germline values: CDR1 SGHNT, CDR2 YYREEE (reference sequence). The ends were cut back, 5 bases at V and 2 bases at J, with 19 bases in the middle. This CDR3 is built from 17 residues. The CDR3 nucleotides are TGTGCCAGCAGTTCCGGGACTCAATCCTTTAACACCGGGGAGCTGTTTTTT. Translation gives CASSSGTQSFNTGELFF. Supplemented by reference TRBV5-4 and TRBJ2-2, the full variable domain reads ETGVTQSPTHLIKTRGQQVTLRCSSQSGHNTVSWYQQALGQGPQFIFQYYREEENGRGNFPPRFSGLQFPNYSSELNVNALELDDSALYLCASSSGTQSFNTGELFFGEGSRLTVL.

This clone is a singleton in its sample. This chain joins TRBV2 and TRBJ1-2; D unresolved. V lost 8 bases to trimming and J lost 3 bases, with 13 bases between them. The germline V gene encodes CDR1 SNHLY and CDR2 FYNNEI. The CDR3 is 13 amino acids. In DNA, the CDR3 is TGTGCCAGCTCCTCGGAGAGAGACTATGGCTACACCTTC. This gives the protein CASSSERDYGYTF.

This chain uses TRBV19 with TRBJ2-7; TRBD1 matches 11 bases. Germline V gene data show CDR1 as LNHDA and CDR2 as SQIVND (reference sequence). The CDR3 has 14 residues. V trimming: 5 bases; J trimming: 5 bases; junction bases outside the gene matches: 5. Here the CDR3 DNA reads TGTGCCAGTAGTCGGACAGGGGGCCTGGACGAGCAGTACTTC. It encodes CASSRTGGLDEQYF. The variable domain in full, completed from reference TRBV19 and TRBJ2-7, reads DGGITQSPKYLFRKEGQNVTLSCEQNLNHDAMYWYRQDPGQGLRLIYYSQIVNDFQKGDIAEGYSVSREKKESFPLTVTSAQKNPTAFYLCASSRTGGLDEQYFGPGTRLTVT.

This clone was observed a handful of times. The chain employs TRBV2 and TRBJ2-2; 8 bases agree with TRBD2. The germline gives CDR1 SNHLY, CDR2 FYNNEI. Losses at the gene ends were 3 bases for V and 3 bases for J; bases not matched to a gene: 6. The CDR3 runs 16 residues. The CDR3: CASSEGAGAYTGELFF. CDR3 sequence (DNA): TGTGCCAGCAGTGAGGGAGCGGGAGCTTACACCGGGGAGCTGTTTTTT.